This T cell receptor (beta chain) stems from a study of T cell changes during pregnancy in multiple sclerosis. The ends were cut back, 3 bases at V and 7 bases at J, with 6 bases in the middle. The CDR3 spans 12 residues. In germline, CDR1 is SGHVS, CDR2 FNYEAQ. Data came from immunoSEQ multiplex PCR; TCRdb stores just in-frame clones and leaves some out. This table has almost 40,000 clones, around nine tenths appearing once. This receptor was identified in a female donor in good health, enrolled as a control in a pregnancy study. The rearrangement uses TRBV7-6 and TRBJ1-4; possibly TRBD1 for D (5 bases). The specimen was CD4+ T cells from peripheral blood mononuclear cells, collected in the second trimester of pregnancy. The CDR3 nucleotides read TGTGCCAGCAGCTTCCAGGGTGAAAAACTGTTTTTT. It encodes CASSFQGEKLFF.